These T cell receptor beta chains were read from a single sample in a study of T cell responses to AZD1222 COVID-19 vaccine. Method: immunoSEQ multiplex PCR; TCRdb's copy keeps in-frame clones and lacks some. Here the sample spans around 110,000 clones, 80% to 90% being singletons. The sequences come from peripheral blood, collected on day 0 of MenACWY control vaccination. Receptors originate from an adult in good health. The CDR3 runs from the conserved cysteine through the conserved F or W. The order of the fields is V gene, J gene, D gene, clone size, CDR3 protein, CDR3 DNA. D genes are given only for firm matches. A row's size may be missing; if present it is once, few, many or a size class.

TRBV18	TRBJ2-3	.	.	CASSPPGRNTDTQYF	TGTGCCAGCTCACCCCCGGGCCGGAACACAGATACGCAGTATTTT
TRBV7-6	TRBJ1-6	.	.	CASSLAPSGNSPLHF	TGTGCCAGCAGCTTAGCGCCCAGTGGCAATTCACCCCTCCACTTT
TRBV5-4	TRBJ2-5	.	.	CASSAHGGGETQYF	TGTGCCAGCAGCGCCCACGGGGGCGGCGAGACCCAGTACTTC
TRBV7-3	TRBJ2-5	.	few	CASSFGAGAGETQYF	TGTGCCAGCAGCTTTGGGGCAGGGGCTGGGGAGACCCAGTACTTC
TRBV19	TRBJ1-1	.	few	CASSIGSTEAFF	TGTGCCAGTAGTATTGGAAGCACTGAAGCTTTCTTT
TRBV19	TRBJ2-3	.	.	CASSTLNGDTQYF	TGTGCCAGTAGTACGCTTAATGGAGATACGCAGTATTTT
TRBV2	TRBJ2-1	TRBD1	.	CASRDRGYNEQFF	TGTGCCAGCAGGGACAGGGGGTACAATGAGCAGTTCTTC
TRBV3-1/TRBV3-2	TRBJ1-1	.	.	CASSLQGISEAFF	TGTGCCAGCAGCCTACAGGGTATCTCTGAAGCTTTCTTT
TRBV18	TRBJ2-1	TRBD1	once	CASSPVDRGRREQFF	TGTGCCAGCTCACCAGTCGACAGGGGGCGCAGGGAGCAGTTCTTC
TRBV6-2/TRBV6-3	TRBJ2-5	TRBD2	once	CASSYPRASGQETQYF	TGTGCCAGCAGTTACCCCCGGGCTAGCGGACAAGAGACCCAGTACTTC
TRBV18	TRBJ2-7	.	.	CASSPQRGSVYYEQYF	TGTGCCAGCTCACCGCAGAGGGGCTCGGTATACTACGAGCAGTACTTC
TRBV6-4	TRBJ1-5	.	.	CASSDFAGNQPQHF	TGTGCCAGCAGTGACTTTGCGGGCAATCAGCCCCAGCATTTT
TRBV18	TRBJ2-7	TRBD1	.	CASSPRTGGYEQYF	TGTGCCAGCTCACCAAGGACAGGGGGATACGAGCAGTACTTC
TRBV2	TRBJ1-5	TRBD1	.	CASSESGGRQPQHF	TGTGCCAGCAGTGAATCAGGGGGGCGTCAGCCCCAGCATTTT
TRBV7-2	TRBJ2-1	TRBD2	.	CASSLGGTSGYNEQFF	TGTGCCAGCAGCTTAGGGGGGACTAGCGGCTACAATGAGCAGTTCTTC
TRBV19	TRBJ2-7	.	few	CASSLTNYRAYEQYF	TGTGCCAGTAGTCTAACCAACTACAGGGCCTACGAGCAGTACTTC
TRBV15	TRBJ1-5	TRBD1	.	CATRPGGRGRGRYSNQPQHF	TGTGCCACCAGACCTGGGGGCCGAGGCAGGGGGAGGTATAGCAATCAGCCCCAGCATTTT
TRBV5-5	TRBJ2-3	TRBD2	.	CASSLVPRAGARTDTQYF	TGTGCCAGCAGCTTGGTCCCCCGAGCGGGGGCCCGCACAGATACGCAGTATTTT
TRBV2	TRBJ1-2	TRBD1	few	CASSGGQDYGYTF	TGTGCCAGCAGCGGCGGACAGGACTATGGCTACACCTTC